This T cell receptor beta chain was profiled in a study of T cells in Graves' hyperthyroidism and ophthalmopathy. Study-level results: Ophthalmopathy and stable hyperthyroidism were separated by a 13 V-J model. Ophthalmopathy got predicted by the model a median around 6.6 months before its onset.

Exclusion of patients followed from uncontrolled infection, other autoimmune disease, pregnancy or lactation. Ten or more counts support this clonotype. Its antigen is unidentified. The V gene end was trimmed by 6 bases and the J gene end by 7 bases; junction bases not matched to a gene: 8. The CDR3 sequence is 13 residues long. The germline V gene has CDR1 SNHLY and CDR2 FYNNEI. RNA transcripts yielded amplified TCR beta CDR3 regions. HTBI primers were employed in a first-round RT-PCR of the TCR CDR3. Each CDR3 protein gets one entry after TCRdb re-called the multiplex PCR reads with MiXCR. Among 530,000 or so distinct CDR3 sequences, around 24% were seen once, and the ten largest hold 11%.

The chain is built from TRBV2 and TRBJ2-7; 8 nucleotides line up with TRBD1. This TCR was recovered from a woman aged 30 to 39 with Graves' ophthalmopathy. The sequencing sample was made of blood. The CDR3 DNA is TGTGCCAGCAGCCCACAGGGGGTTGGGGAGCAGTACTTC. It translates to CASSPQGVGEQYF.